The entry that follows covers one T cell receptor beta chain sequence. Its antigen is unidentified. J lost 8 bases, V lost 6 bases, and 3 bases had no gene match. This CDR3 has 13 amino acids. Germline V gene data show CDR1 as LNHDA and CDR2 as SQIVND (reference sequence). This sample stems from a study of T cells after yellow fever vaccination. Turning to the study itself: It was SMART-Seq v4 Ultra Low Input that prepared the fractions with low cell numbers. Regarding the study as a whole: A large majority of primary-vaccination clones showed up again after the booster (approximately 96% CD4, around 88% CD8).

TCRdb processed the 5' RACE reads anew with MiXCR; each CDR3 protein has one entry. The repertoire holds 500,000 to 650,000 distinct CDR3 sequences, with 9% to 15% as singletons. The material was PBMCs, obtained on the day of the yellow fever booster vaccination. The V gene is TRBV19, the J gene TRBJ2-1, with 11 bases fitting TRBD2. This receptor was identified in a man aged 30 to 39 who received the YFV17D yellow fever vaccine. CDR3 protein: CASRTSGIDEQFF. The CDR3 bases are TGTGCCAGTAGGACTAGCGGGATTGATGAGCAGTTCTTC. Based on the CDR3 plus reference TRBV19 and TRBJ2-1, the full variable domain is DGGITQSPKYLFRKEGQNVTLSCEQNLNHDAMYWYRQDPGQGLRLIYYSQIVNDFQKGDIAEGYSVSREKKESFPLTVTSAQKNPTAFYLCASRTSGIDEQFFGPGTRLTVL.